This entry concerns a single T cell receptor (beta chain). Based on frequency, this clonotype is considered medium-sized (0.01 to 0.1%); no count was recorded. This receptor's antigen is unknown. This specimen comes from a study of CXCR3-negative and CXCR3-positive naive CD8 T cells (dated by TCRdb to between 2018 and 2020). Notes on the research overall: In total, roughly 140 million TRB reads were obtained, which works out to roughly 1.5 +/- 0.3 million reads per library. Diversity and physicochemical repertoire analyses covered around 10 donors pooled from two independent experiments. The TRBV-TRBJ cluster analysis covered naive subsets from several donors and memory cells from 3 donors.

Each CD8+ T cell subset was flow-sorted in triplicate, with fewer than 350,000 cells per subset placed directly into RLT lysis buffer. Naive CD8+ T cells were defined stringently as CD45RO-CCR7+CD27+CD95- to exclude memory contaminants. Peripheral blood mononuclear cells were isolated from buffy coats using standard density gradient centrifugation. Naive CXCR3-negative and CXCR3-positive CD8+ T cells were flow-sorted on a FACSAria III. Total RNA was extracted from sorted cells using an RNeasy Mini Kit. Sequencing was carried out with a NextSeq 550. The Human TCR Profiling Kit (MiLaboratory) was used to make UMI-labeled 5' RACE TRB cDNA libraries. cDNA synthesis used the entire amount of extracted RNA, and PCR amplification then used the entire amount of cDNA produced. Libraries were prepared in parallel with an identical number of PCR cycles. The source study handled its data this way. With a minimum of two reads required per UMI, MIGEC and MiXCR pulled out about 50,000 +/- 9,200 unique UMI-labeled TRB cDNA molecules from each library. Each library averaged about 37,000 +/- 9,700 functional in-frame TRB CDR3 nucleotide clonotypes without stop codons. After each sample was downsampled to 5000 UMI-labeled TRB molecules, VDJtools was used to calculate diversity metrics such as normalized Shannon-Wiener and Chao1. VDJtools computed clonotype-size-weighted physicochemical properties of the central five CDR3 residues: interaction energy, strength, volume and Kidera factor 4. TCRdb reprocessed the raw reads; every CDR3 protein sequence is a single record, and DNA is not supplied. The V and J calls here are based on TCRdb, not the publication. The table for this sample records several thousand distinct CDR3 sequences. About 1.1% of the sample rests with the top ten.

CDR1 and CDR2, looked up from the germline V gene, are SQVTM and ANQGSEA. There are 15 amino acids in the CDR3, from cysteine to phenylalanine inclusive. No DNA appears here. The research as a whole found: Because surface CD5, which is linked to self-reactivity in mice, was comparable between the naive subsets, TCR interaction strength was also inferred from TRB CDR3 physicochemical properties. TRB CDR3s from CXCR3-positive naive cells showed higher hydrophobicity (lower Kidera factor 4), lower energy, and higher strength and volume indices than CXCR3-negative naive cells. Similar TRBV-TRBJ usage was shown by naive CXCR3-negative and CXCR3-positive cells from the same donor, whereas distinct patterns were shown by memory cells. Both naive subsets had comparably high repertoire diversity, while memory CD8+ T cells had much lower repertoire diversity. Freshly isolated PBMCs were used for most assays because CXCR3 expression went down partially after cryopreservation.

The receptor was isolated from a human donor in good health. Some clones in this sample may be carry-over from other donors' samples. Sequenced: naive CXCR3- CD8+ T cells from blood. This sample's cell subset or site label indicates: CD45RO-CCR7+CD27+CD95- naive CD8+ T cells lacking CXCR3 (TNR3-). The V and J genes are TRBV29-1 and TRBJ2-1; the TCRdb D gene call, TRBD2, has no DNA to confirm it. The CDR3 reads CSVEGTSGGGNEQFF.